These T cell receptor beta chains were read from a single sample in a study of cytomegalovirus exposure and HLA in healthy donors. Sequencing used immunoSEQ multiplex PCR; TCRdb keeps in-frame clones, though not all of them. The data show tens of thousands of clones, roughly 82% seen once. The sequencing sample was made of PBMCs. These receptor sequences come from a male donor in good health and CMV-seropositive. CDR3s include the opening cysteine and the closing phenylalanine or tryptophan. The D gene is left open where the match is weak. Only some rows state a clone size, as once, few, many or a class for expanded clones.

-	TRBV15	-	TRBJ2-3	CATSRPLLGGNTQYF	TGTGCCACCAGCAGACCCCTATTGGGGGGAAATACGCAGTATTTT
-	TRBV19	TRBD2	TRBJ2-6	CASNEGGSGANVLTF	TGTGCCAGTAATGAGGGAGGGTCCGGGGCCAACGTCCTGACTTTC
-	TRBV6-5	-	TRBJ1-2	CASGKKTPGDYGYTF	TGTGCCAGCGGAAAAAAGACTCCAGGGGACTATGGCTACACCTTC
-	TRBV5-1	TRBD2	TRBJ2-1	CASSLGAGGSYNEQFF	TGCGCCAGCAGCTTGGGGGCGGGGGGATCCTACAATGAGCAGTTCTTC
-	TRBV25-1	-	TRBJ2-5	CASSEHRAQETQYF	TGTGCCAGCAGTGAGCACAGGGCCCAAGAGACCCAGTACTTC
-	TRBV27	TRBD2	TRBJ2-2	CASNSGTSANTGELFF	TGTGCCAGCAACTCAGGGACTAGCGCGAACACCGGGGAGCTGTTTTTT
-	TRBV7-9	-	TRBJ1-2	CAISRGSDYGYTF	TGTGCCATCTCTAGGGGAAGCGACTATGGCTACACCTTC
-	TRBV6-1	-	TRBJ2-2	CASSEKGQANTGELFF	TGTGCCAGCAGTGAAAAGGGGCAGGCGAACACCGGGGAGCTGTTTTTT
-	TRBV5-1	-	TRBJ2-5	CASSLSPGGGQETQYF	TGCGCCAGCAGCTTGTCCCCAGGTGGTGGGCAAGAGACCCAGTACTTC
-	TRBV13	TRBD1	TRBJ2-1	CASFEQGAAGREQFF	TGTGCCAGCTTCGAACAGGGGGCGGCCGGGCGGGAGCAGTTCTTC
-	TRBV7-9	TRBD2	TRBJ2-7	CASSLTLSRAGVLYEQYF	TGTGCCAGCAGCTTAACGCTCTCTAGAGCGGGGGTGTTGTACGAGCAGTACTTC
-	TRBV9	-	TRBJ1-4	CASSAKAQGSNEKLFF	TGTGCCAGCAGCGCAAAAGCCCAGGGATCTAATGAAAAACTGTTTTTT
few	TRBV5-1	-	TRBJ2-7	CASSLVVSPYEQYF	TGCGCCAGCAGCTTGGTAGTTAGCCCCTACGAGCAGTACTTC
-	TRBV4-2	TRBD1	TRBJ2-7	CASSQARQGAYEQYF	TGTGCCAGCAGCCAAGCTCGACAGGGGGCCTACGAGCAGTACTTC
-	TRBV11-2	TRBD1	TRBJ1-6	CASSLGGTVSSYNSPLHF	TGTGCCAGCAGCTTAGGGGGGACAGTGAGCTCCTATAATTCACCCCTCCACTTT
-	TRBV14	-	TRBJ1-6	CASSPLDNSPLHF	TGTGCCAGCAGCCCCCTAGATAATTCACCCCTCCACTTT
-	TRBV7-8	TRBD2	TRBJ2-1	CASAGLAGYNEQFF	TGTGCCAGCGCAGGGCTAGCGGGGTACAATGAGCAGTTCTTC
-	TRBV7-9	TRBD1	TRBJ2-1	CASSLSGGNEQFF	TGTGCCAGCAGCTTATCAGGGGGTAATGAGCAGTTCTTC
-	TRBV5-4	-	TRBJ2-2	CASSIGVAVNTGELFF	TGTGCCAGCAGCATCGGGGTAGCAGTAAACACCGGGGAGCTGTTTTTT
-	TRBV5-6	-	TRBJ2-7	CASSLGQSSYEQYF	TGTGCCAGCAGCCTAGGACAGAGCTCCTACGAGCAGTACTTC
-	TRBV28	-	TRBJ2-1	CASSLNGGGSYNEQFF	TGTGCCAGCAGTTTAAACGGCGGGGGCTCATACAATGAGCAGTTCTTC
-	TRBV14	-	TRBJ2-7	CASSQKSGEVGQYF	TGTGCCAGCAGCCAAAAATCCGGGGAGGTTGGGCAGTACTTC
-	TRBV18	TRBD1	TRBJ2-7	CASSPETGRSSYEQYF	TGTGCCAGCTCACCCGAGACAGGGCGTAGCTCCTACGAGCAGTACTTC
-	TRBV11-2	-	TRBJ2-1	CASSWGQGAYNEQFF	TGTGCCAGCAGCTGGGGTCAAGGGGCCTACAATGAGCAGTTCTTC
-	TRBV19	TRBD1	TRBJ2-1	CASSLTDREGEQFF	TGTGCCAGTAGTTTAACGGACAGGGAAGGTGAGCAGTTCTTC
few	TRBV7-6	-	TRBJ1-3	CASSPKSGSGNTIYF	TGTGCCAGCAGCCCCAAGTCGGGCTCTGGAAACACCATATATTTT
-	TRBV19	TRBD1	TRBJ2-1	CASSRNRGGEDEQFF	TGTGCCAGTAGCCGTAACAGGGGCGGTGAGGATGAGCAGTTCTTC
-	TRBV27	TRBD1	TRBJ1-1	CASRGQGYTEAFF	TGTGCCAGCAGAGGACAGGGCTACACTGAAGCTTTCTTT
-	TRBV6-5	-	TRBJ2-2	CASSYSRGGELFF	TGTGCCAGCAGTTACTCGCGCGGAGGGGAGCTGTTTTTT
-	TRBV5-1	-	TRBJ2-7	CASSLGFVEYEQYF	TGCGCCAGCAGCTTGGGTTTCGTAGAGTACGAGCAGTACTTC